Below, 26 T cell receptor beta chains from the same sample are listed, as sequenced in a study of blood T cells in healthy people across ages. A J-beta primer mix and a sample-barcoded 5' primer were used in a second PCR of roughly 6 to 12 cycles. TCRdb independently ran MiXCR on the 5' RACE reads; one entry per CDR3 protein. The table shows 750,000 to 850,000 distinct CDR3 sequences, with just under 25% occurring only once. The data were also submitted as part of a second study, on T cells of mothers and their children.

Specimen: blood. The receptors originated from a boy between 10 and 17 years old in good health.

As concerns this clonotype: At one boundary the junction diverges from the germline segment, which might be a read error. The genes are TRBV5-1 and TRBJ2-7; no clear D gene. Germline V CDR1 and CDR2: SGHRS, YFSETQ. CDR3 length: 15 residues. This CDR3 reads CASSLVQPRTYERYF. Here the CDR3 DNA reads TGCGCCAGCAGCTTGGTCCAGCCGCGAACCTACGAGCGGTACTTC.

This clonotype was seen a few times. This rearrangement joins TRBV20-1 to TRBJ1-6; 7 nucleotides match TRBD1. Germline-derived CDR1 and CDR2 are DFQATT and SNEGSKA (reference sequence). This CDR3 has 14 amino acids. Trimming cost V 6 bases and J 5 bases; bases outside gene matches: 7. The CDR3 nucleotides are TGCAGTGCCCCCGAGACAGGGAATAATTCACCCCTCCACTTT. It codes for CSAPETGNNSPLHF.

This clonotype was seen more than once but under ten times. The rearrangement uses TRBV20-1 and TRBJ2-4, with D possibly being TRBD1 (6 bases). Germline lookup yields CDR1 DFQATT and CDR2 SNEGSKA (reference sequence). The CDR3 runs 15 residues. The germline V and J ends were trimmed by 1 base and 1 base, with 11 bases remaining between them. CDR3 DNA sequence: TGCAGTGCTAGAGGACAGGACGGGGCCAAAAACATTCAGTACTTC. It codes for CSARGQDGAKNIQYF.

This clonotype was observed a few times. J is TRBJ2-1 and V is TRBV29-1; unclear D gene. V was cut by 7 bases and J by 7 bases, with 8 bases left in between. Looked up from germline, CDR1 is SQVTM and CDR2 is ANQGSEA. The length of the CDR3 is 10 residues. The CDR3 reads CSGRWNEQFF. CDR3 nucleotides: TGCAGCGGTCGTTGGAATGAGCAGTTCTTC.

The genes are TRBV27 and TRBJ2-7; 8 bases match TRBD1. Germline CDR1 reads MNHEY; CDR2 reads SMNVEV (reference sequence). The CDR3 consists of 14 residues. J was trimmed by 3 bases and V by 1 base; bases with no gene match: 2. CDR3 loop: CASSLYRGIYEQYF. DNA of the CDR3: TGTGCCAGCAGTTTATACAGGGGGATCTACGAGCAGTACTTC.

The chain employs TRBV20-1 and TRBJ1-1; a possible D gene is TRBD1 (6 bases). Trimming shortened V by 5 bases and J by 4 bases, and 11 bases separated the two germline ends. This CDR3 spans 12 amino acids. Germline assignment: CDR1 DFQATT and CDR2 SNEGSKA (reference sequence). The CDR3 nucleotides read TGCAGTGCTCCAGGACAGAGCACTGAAGCTTTCTTT. It yields the protein CSAPGQSTEAFF.

This clonotype was counted only a few times. J is TRBJ2-7 and V is TRBV4-1, with 10 bases aligning to TRBD2. This CDR3 spans 16 amino acids. CDR1 is MGHRA, CDR2 YSYEKL, per germline. Trimming removed 1 base from V and 0 bases from J; junction bases left unmatched: 3. CDR3 in amino acids: CASSQGSGRASYEQYF. The CDR3 coding sequence is TGCGCCAGCAGCCAAGGAAGCGGGAGGGCCTCCTACGAGCAGTACTTC.

This clonotype has a handful of counts. The chain has TRBV12-3 or TRBV12-4 and TRBJ2-5; D not resolved. This CDR3 is built from 15 residues. V was clipped by 3 bases and J by 5 bases, with 16 bases between them. The chain's CDR3 is CASSFGLVSLETQYF. The CDR3 coding sequence is TGTGCCAGCAGTTTCGGTCTAGTAAGCTTGGAGACCCAGTACTTC.

The CDR3 DNA is TGCAGCGTTGAAGGGACTAGCGGTGCCTACGAGCAGTACTTC. Amino acids: CSVEGTSGAYEQYF. The chain employs TRBV29-1 and TRBJ2-7, with 10 bases identical to TRBD2. CDR1 is SQVTM, CDR2 ANQGSEA, per germline. Trimming cost V 1 base and J 2 bases; bases outside gene matches: 2. The CDR3 is 14 residues long.

There are a few counts of this clonotype. The chain joins TRBV5-6 to TRBJ2-1; D is possibly TRBD2 (6 bases). The CDR3 covers 15 residues. Germline V gene sequence: CDR1 SGHDT, CDR2 YYEEEE. Trimming stripped 2 bases from V and 7 bases from J, with 16 bases between. The DNA of the CDR3 is TGTGCCAGCAGCTTTACTGACCCGGGGAGGAATGAGCAGTTCTTC. It yields the protein CASSFTDPGRNEQFF.

The chain is built from TRBV6-1 and TRBJ2-1; 11 nucleotides line up with TRBD2. The CDR3 is 12 residues long. The junction had 5 bases not matched to a gene; V was cut back by 4 bases and J by 15 bases. Germline CDR1 and CDR2: MNHNS and SASEGT. The CDR3 here is CASSGTSGSLFF. In DNA, the CDR3 is TGTGCCAGCAGTGGAACTAGCGGGAGTCTGTTCTTC.

This clonotype appeared a few times. The chain links TRBV2 to TRBJ2-2, with D perhaps matching TRBD2 (5 bases). Germline loops: CDR1 SNHLY, CDR2 FYNNEI. The CDR3 covers 13 residues. V lost 7 bases and J 0 bases, leaving 6 bases between the germline ends. The CDR3 region has the DNA TGTGCCAGCAAGCGGACGAACACCGGGGAGCTGTTTTTT. This codes for CASKRTNTGELFF.

The rearrangement links TRBV6-5 to TRBJ2-7, with 11 bases that match TRBD2. The J segment lost 5 bases and the V segment lost 0 bases, leaving 3 bases of the junction unmatched. Germline V gene sequence: CDR1 MNHEY, CDR2 SVGAGI. The CDR3 contains 15 residues. CDR3 bases: TGTGCCAGCAGTTACTCGACTAGCGGGGTAAACGAGCAGTACTTC. This sequence encodes CASSYSTSGVNEQYF.

This clonotype was detected only a few times. The V call is TRBV2, the J call TRBJ2-6, with D hard to call. V was trimmed by 8 bases and J by 0 bases, leaving 11 bases between them. CDR1 and CDR2 (germline): SNHLY, FYNNEI. The CDR3 has 15 amino acids. CDR3 loop: CASSGRNSGANVLTF. In DNA form, the CDR3 reads TGTGCCAGCTCTGGCAGAAACTCTGGGGCCAACGTCCTGACTTTC.

The CDR3 bases are TGTGCCAGCAGCTTACCCGTCTACAATGAGCAGTTCTTC. Protein sequence: CASSLPVYNEQFF. This rearrangement joins TRBV7-9 to TRBJ2-1; the D is unclear. This CDR3 is built from 13 residues. Germline-derived CDR1 and CDR2 are SEHNR and FQNEAQ (reference sequence). V lost 2 bases and J 3 bases, leaving 5 bases between the germline ends.

This clonotype was detected ten times or more. This chain connects TRBV11-2 to TRBJ2-1; 9 bases are shared with TRBD2. Germline-derived CDR1 and CDR2 are SGHAT and FQNNGV. CDR3 length: 15 amino acids. J was trimmed by 5 bases and V by 4 bases; bases with no gene match: 6. The CDR3 spells CASSSYSGSNNEQFF. The CDR3 nucleotides are TGTGCCAGCAGCTCCTATAGCGGGAGTAACAATGAGCAGTTCTTC.

This chain's CDR3 is CASSSQGQGEQFF. The DNA for the CDR3 is TGCGCCAGCAGCTCCCAAGGACAGGGGGAGCAGTTCTTC. The chain is built from TRBV5-1 and TRBJ2-1; 9 nucleotides match TRBD1. V shed 3 bases and J 10 bases; nucleotides not matched to a gene: 5. The germline V gene encodes CDR1 SGHRS and CDR2 YFSETQ. This CDR3 is built from 13 residues.

V usage is TRBV19 and J usage is TRBJ2-1, with a possible D match to TRBD2 (5 bases). CDR1 is LNHDA, CDR2 SQIVND, per germline (reference sequence). CDR3 length: 13 amino acids. Deletions cut 1 base from V and 6 bases from J, with 7 bases between. CDR3 region: CASSIASFNEQFF. CDR3 coding DNA: TGTGCCAGTAGTATAGCTAGCTTCAATGAGCAGTTCTTC. Complete variable domain (other parts from reference TRBV19 and TRBJ2-1): DGGITQSPKYLFRKEGQNVTLSCEQNLNHDAMYWYRQDPGQGLRLIYYSQIVNDFQKGDIAEGYSVSREKKESFPLTVTSAQKNPTAFYLCASSIASFNEQFFGPGTRLTVL.

This clonotype was counted only a few times. V is TRBV29-1 and J is TRBJ2-4, with D perhaps TRBD1 (6 bases). This CDR3 contains 14 residues. Germline CDR1 is SQVTM and CDR2 is ANQGSEA. Trimming removed 5 bases at V and 0 bases at J, with 11 bases between. Written as DNA, the CDR3 is TGCAGCGTTATACAGGGAATAGCCAAAAACATTCAGTACTTC. Translated: CSVIQGIAKNIQYF.

This clonotype was detected a few times. The chain couples TRBV2 to TRBJ2-5; D is perhaps TRBD1 (6 bases). CDR1 and CDR2 from the germline V gene are SNHLY and FYNNEI. The CDR3 consists of 14 residues. The V end was cut by 5 bases, the J end by 0 bases, with 10 bases between. CDR3: CASSTTGNQETQYF. The DNA of the CDR3 is TGTGCCAGCAGTACGACAGGTAACCAAGAGACCCAGTACTTC. Combining the CDR3 with reference TRBV2 and TRBJ2-5 gives the whole variable domain EPEVTQTPSHQVTQMGQEVILRCVPISNHLYFYWYRQILGQKVEFLVSFYNNEISEKSEIFDDQFSVERPDGSNFTLKIRSTKLEDSAMYFCASSTTGNQETQYFGPGTRLLVL.

The sample holds many counts of this clonotype. This chain uses TRBV7-9 with TRBJ1-1, with a weak D call TRBD1 (5 bases). The CDR3 loop spans 11 amino acids. Germline V gene sequence: CDR1 SEHNR, CDR2 FQNEAQ (reference sequence). Between the trimmed V and J ends, which lost 5 bases and 7 bases, there was a span of 8 bases. CDR3 sequence: CASSAQVEAFF. In DNA, the CDR3 is TGTGCCAGCAGCGCACAGGTTGAAGCTTTCTTT.

The rearrangement joins TRBV29-1 to TRBJ2-5; D remains ambiguous. The closer fit of TRBJ2-1 to the DNA end suggests the J call may be wrong. CDR3 length equals 13 residues. The germline gives CDR1 SQVTM, CDR2 ANQGSEA. Here the CDR3 reads CSVEVLRSDEQFF. CDR3 coding DNA: TGCAGCGTTGAAGTTCTCAGGTCGGATGAGCAGTTCTTC.

In its sample, this clonotype was seen a few times. V usage is TRBV20-1 and J usage is TRBJ2-5; no definite D call. The last part of the DNA fits TRBJ2-7 better; the J call may be wrong. This CDR3 contains 12 residues. The V gene's germline CDR1 is DFQATT and CDR2 SNEGSKA (reference sequence). The CDR3 loop reads CSARGPRYEQYF. The CDR3 coding sequence is TGCAGTGCTAGAGGGCCACGCTACGAGCAGTACTTC.

As regards this clonotype: The junction shows a germline mismatch at one end, possibly a read error. The chain employs TRBV4-1 and TRBJ2-1, with D hard to call. Per the germline V gene, CDR1 is MGHRA and CDR2 is YSYEKL. The CDR3 spans 16 residues. The CDR3 DNA reads TGCGCCAGTAGCCAAGACCAGCGACTCTCCTACAATGAGCAGTTCTTC. This codes for CASSQDQRLSYNEQFF.

This chain joins TRBV4-3 and TRBJ2-1; 7 nucleotides agree with TRBD2. Germline V gene data show CDR1 as LGHNA and CDR2 as YSLEER. Unmatched junction bases numbered 2, after V lost 3 bases and J lost 0 bases. The CDR3 length is 15 residues. The CDR3 region is CASSQGTNSYNEQFF. The CDR3 DNA sequence: TGCGCCAGCAGCCAGGGGACTAACTCCTACAATGAGCAGTTCTTC.

Details on this clonotype: The junction and the germline gene differ at one end; a read error may be behind it. The rearrangement links TRBV5-5 to TRBJ1-5, with 8 bases that match TRBD1. CDR3 length equals 15 residues. CDR1 and CDR2 from the germline V gene are SGHKS and YYEKEE (reference sequence). The CDR3: CASSRQGIDNQPQRF. The CDR3 nucleotides read TGTGCCAGCAGCAGACAGGGGATCGACAATCAGCCCCAGCGTTTT.